This T cell receptor (beta chain) is from a study of T cell responses to AZD1222 COVID-19 vaccine. As for the study in general: Pooling of second doses given at about 4 or about 12 weeks was done. Notes on the study in general: Clonal diversity may have been underestimated in mostly white British donors. Repertoires were obtained only post-peak T cell response. At baseline, seropositivity was found in only a handful of AZD1222 recipients.

Measured with immunoSEQ multiplex PCR; TCRdb has only the in-frame clones, and not every one. The sample holds around 92,000 clones, just over 90% seen once. Trimming cost V 0 bases and J 1 base; bases outside gene matches: 6. This CDR3 is built from 17 residues. Per the germline V gene, CDR1 is LGHNA and CDR2 is YSLEER. As regards this clone: The antigen remains undetermined.

Sequenced material: peripheral blood, taken on day 0 of AZD1222 vaccination. The rearrangement links TRBV4-3 to TRBJ1-1, with TRBD1 identical over 9 bases. The TCR was taken from an adult in good health. The CDR3 loop reads CASSQDLGTGTNTEAFF. The CDR3 DNA is TGCGCCAGCAGCCAAGACCTTGGGACAGGGACGAACACTGAAGCTTTCTTT.